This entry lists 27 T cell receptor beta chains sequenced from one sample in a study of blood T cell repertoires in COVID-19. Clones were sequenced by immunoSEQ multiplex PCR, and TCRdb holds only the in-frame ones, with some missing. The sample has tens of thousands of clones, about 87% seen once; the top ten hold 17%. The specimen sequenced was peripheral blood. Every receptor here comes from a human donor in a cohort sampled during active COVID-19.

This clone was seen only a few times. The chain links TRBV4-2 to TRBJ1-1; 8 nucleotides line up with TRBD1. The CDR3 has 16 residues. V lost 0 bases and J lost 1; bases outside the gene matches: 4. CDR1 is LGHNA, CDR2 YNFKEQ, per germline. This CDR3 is CASSQEFGTGNTEAFF. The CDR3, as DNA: TGTGCCAGCAGCCAAGAGTTCGGGACAGGGAACACTGAAGCTTTCTTT.

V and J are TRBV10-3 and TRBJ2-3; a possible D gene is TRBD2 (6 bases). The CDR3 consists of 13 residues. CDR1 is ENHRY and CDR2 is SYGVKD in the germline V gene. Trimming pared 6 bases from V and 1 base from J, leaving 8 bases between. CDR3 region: CAISPGGTDTQYF. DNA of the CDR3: TGTGCCATCAGCCCGGGGGGCACAGATACGCAGTATTTT.

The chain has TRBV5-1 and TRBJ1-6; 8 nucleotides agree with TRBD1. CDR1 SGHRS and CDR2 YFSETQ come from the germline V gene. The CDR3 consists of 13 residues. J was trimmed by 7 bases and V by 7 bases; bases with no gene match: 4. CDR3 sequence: CASSRTGNSPLHF. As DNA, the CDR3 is TGCGCCAGCTCCCGGACAGGGAATTCACCCCTCCACTTT.

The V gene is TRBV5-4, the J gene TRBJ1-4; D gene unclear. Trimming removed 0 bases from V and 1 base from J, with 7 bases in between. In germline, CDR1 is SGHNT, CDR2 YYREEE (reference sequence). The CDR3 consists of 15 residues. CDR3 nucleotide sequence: TGTGCCAGCAGCTTGGATCCAGAAACTAATGAAAAACTGTTTTTT. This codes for CASSLDPETNEKLFF.

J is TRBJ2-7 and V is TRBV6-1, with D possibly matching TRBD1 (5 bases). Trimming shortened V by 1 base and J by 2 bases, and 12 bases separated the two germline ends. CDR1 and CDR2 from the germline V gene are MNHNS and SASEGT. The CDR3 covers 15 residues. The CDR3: CASSEVRIGAYEQYF. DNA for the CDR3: TGTGCCAGCAGTGAAGTCAGAATAGGGGCCTACGAGCAGTACTTC.

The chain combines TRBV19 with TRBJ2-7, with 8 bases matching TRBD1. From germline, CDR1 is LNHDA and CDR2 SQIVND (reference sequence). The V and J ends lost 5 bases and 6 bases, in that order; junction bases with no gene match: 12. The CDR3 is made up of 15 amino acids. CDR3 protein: CASSPAARGLVEQYF. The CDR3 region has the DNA TGTGCCAGTAGTCCTGCTGCCAGGGGGCTCGTCGAGCAGTACTTC.

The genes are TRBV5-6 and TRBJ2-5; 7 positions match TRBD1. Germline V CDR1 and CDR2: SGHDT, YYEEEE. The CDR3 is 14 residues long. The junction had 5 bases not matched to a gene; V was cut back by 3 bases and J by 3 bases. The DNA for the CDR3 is TGTGCCAGCAGCTACGGGACAGCAGAAGAGACCCAGTACTTC. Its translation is CASSYGTAEETQYF.

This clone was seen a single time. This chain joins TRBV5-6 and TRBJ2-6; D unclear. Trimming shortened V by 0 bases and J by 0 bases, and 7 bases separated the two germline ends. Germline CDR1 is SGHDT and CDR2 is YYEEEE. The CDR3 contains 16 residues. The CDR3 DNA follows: TGTGCCAGCAGCTTGGCCGTCGGCTCTGGGGCCAACGTCCTGACTTTC. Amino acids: CASSLAVGSGANVLTF.

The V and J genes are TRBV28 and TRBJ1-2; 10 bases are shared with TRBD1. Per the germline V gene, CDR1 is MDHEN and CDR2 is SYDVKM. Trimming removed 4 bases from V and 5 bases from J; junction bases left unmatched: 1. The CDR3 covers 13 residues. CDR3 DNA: TGTGCCAGCAGTTGGGGACAGGGGTATGGCTACACCTTC. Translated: CASSWGQGYGYTF.

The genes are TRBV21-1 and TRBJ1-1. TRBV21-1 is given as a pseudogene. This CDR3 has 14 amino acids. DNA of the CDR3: TGTGCCAGCAGCAAAGGTGGGAGCGGGCCTGAAGCTTTCTTT. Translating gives CASSKGGSGPEAFF.

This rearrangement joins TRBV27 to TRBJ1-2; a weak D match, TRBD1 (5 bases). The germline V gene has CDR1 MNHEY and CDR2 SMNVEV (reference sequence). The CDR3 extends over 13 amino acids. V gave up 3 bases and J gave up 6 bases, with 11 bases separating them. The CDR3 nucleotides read TGTGCCAGCAGTTTCTCGGGGGGGGATGGCTACACCTTC. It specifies CASSFSGGDGYTF.

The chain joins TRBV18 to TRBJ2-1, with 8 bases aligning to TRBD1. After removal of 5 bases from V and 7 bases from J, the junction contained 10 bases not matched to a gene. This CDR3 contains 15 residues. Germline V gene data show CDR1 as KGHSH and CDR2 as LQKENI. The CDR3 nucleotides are TGTGCCAGCTCATCAATAGGACAGGGAGAGAATGAGCAGTTCTTC. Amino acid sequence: CASSSIGQGENEQFF.

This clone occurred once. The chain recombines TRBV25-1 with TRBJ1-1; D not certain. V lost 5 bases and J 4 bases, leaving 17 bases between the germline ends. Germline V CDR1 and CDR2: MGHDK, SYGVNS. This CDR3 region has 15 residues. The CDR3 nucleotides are TGTGCCAGCAGTTCCCTTGAGAGGGCCACCACTGAAGCTTTCTTT. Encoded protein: CASSSLERATTEAFF.

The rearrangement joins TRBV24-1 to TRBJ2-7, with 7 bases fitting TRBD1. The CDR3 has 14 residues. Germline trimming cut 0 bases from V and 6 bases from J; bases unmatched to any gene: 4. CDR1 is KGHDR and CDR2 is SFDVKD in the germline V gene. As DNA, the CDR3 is TGTGCCACCAGTGATTTGGACAGGGAGACCGAGCAGTACTTC. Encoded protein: CATSDLDRETEQYF.

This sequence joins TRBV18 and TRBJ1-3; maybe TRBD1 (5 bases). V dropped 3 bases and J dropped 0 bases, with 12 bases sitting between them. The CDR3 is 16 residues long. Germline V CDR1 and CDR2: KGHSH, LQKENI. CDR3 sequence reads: CASSPPGGTSGNTIYF. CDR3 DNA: TGTGCCAGCTCACCCCCGGGGGGGACCTCTGGAAACACCATATATTTT.

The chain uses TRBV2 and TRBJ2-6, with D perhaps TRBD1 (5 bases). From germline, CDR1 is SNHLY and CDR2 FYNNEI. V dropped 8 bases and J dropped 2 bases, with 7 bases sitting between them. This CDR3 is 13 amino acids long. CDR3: CASSTAGANVLTF. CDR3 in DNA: TGTGCCAGCTCGACAGCTGGGGCCAACGTCCTGACTTTC.

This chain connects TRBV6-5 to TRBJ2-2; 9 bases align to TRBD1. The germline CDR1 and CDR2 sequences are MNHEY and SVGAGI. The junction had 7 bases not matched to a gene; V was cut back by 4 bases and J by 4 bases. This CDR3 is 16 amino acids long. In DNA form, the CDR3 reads TGTGCCAGCAGTTCCCCGGGACAGGGATTCACCGGGGAGCTGTTTTTT. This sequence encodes CASSSPGQGFTGELFF.

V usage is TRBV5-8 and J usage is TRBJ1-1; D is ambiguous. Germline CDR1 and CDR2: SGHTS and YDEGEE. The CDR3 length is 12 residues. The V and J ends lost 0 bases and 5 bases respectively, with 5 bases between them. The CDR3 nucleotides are TGTGCCAGCAGCTTGGCCCAGACTGAAGCTTTCTTT. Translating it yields CASSLAQTEAFF. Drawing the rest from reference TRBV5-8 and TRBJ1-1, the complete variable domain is EAGVTQSPTHLIKTRGQQATLRCSPISGHTSVYWYQQALGLGLQFLLWYDEGEERNRGNFPPRFSGRQFPNYSSELNVNALELEDSALYLCASSLAQTEAFFGQGTRLTVV.

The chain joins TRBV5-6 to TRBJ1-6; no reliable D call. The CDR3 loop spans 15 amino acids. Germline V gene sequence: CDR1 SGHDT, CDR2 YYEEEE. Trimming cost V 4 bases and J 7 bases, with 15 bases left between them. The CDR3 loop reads CASSRVGSINSPLHF. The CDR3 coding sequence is TGTGCCAGCAGCCGCGTCGGGTCGATAAATTCACCCCTCCACTTT.

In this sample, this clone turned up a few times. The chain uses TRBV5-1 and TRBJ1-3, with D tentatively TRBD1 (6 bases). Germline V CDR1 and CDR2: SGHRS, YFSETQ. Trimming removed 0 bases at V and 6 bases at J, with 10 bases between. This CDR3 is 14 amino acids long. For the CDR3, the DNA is TGCGCCAGCAGCTTGGAGGGGGTCACAAACACCATATATTTT. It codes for CASSLEGVTNTIYF.

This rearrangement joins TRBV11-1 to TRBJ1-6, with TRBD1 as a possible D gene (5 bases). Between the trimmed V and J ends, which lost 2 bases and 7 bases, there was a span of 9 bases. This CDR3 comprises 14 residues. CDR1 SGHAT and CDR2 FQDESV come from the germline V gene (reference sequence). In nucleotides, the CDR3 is TGTGCCAGCAGCTTACAGGGTAGGAATTCACCCCTCCACTTT. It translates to CASSLQGRNSPLHF.

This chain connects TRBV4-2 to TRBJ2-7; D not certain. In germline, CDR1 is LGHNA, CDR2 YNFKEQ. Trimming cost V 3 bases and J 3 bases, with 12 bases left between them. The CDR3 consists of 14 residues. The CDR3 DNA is TGTGCCAGCAGCCAGACACCGAAACTCTACGAGCAGTACTTC. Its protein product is CASSQTPKLYEQYF.

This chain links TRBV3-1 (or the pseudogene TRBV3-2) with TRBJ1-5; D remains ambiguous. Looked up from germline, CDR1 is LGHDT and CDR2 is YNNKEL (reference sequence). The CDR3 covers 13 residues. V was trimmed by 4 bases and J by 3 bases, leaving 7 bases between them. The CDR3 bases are TGTGCCAGCAGCCGAGGCGACAATCAGCCCCAGCATTTT. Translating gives CASSRGDNQPQHF.

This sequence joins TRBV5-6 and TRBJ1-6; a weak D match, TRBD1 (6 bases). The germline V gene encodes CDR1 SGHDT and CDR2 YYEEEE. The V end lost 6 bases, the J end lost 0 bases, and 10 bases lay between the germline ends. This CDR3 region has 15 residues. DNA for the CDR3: TGTGCCAGCAACGACAGGAGCTCCTATAATTCACCCCTCCACTTT. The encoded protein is CASNDRSSYNSPLHF.

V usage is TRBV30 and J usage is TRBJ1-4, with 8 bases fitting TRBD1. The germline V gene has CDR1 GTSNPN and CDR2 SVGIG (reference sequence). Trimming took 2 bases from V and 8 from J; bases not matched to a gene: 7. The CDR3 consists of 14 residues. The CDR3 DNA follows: TGTGCCTGGAGTCGACCAGGGGGCGGAGAAAAACTGTTTTTT. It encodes CAWSRPGGGEKLFF.

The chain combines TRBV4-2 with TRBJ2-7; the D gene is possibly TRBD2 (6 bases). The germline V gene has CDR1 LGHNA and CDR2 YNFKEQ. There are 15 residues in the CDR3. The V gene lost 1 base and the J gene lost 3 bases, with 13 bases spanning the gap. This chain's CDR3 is CASSQGGGELYEQYF. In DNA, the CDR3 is TGTGCCAGCAGCCAAGGAGGAGGGGAGCTCTACGAGCAGTACTTC.

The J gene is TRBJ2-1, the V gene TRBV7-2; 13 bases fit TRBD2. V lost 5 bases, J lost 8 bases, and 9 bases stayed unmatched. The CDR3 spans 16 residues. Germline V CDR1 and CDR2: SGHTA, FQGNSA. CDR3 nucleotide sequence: TGTGCCAGCAGCAGACAACTAGCGGGGGGGCTGTATGAGCAGTTCTTC. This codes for CASSRQLAGGLYEQFF. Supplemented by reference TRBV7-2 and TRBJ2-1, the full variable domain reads GAGVSQSPSNKVTEKGKDVELRCDPISGHTALYWYRQSLGQGLEFLIYFQGNSAPDKSGLPSDRFSAERTGGSVSTLTIQRTQQEDSAVYLCASSRQLAGGLYEQFFGPGTRLTVL.